This is a list of T cell receptor beta chains from one sample in a study of blood T cell repertoires in COVID-19. Only in-frame clones appear in the TCRdb table, and some are missing; sequencing was by immunoSEQ multiplex PCR. The profile shows 220,000 or so clones, over 75% of them singletons. Sequencing was done on a sample of PBMCs or T cells enriched from blood (not recorded which). All receptors come from a woman aged 18-29 years in a cohort exposed to, infected with or recovered from COVID-19 (not recorded which). Both conserved end residues are part of each CDR3. D genes are given only for firm matches. Expanded clones are given a class, and other clones once, few, many or no size at all.

size,D,J,V,CDR3,DNA
once,TRBD2,TRBJ2-4,TRBV19,CASSERGAENIQYF,TGTGCCAGTAGCGAGCGGGGGGCGGAAAACATTCAGTACTTC
-,TRBD2,TRBJ2-3,TRBV6-5,CASSPSSGGGDTQYF,TGTGCCAGCAGTCCCTCCAGCGGGGGAGGGGATACGCAGTATTTT
-,-,TRBJ1-2,TRBV12-1,CASSSYRAAYGYTF,TGTGCCAGCAGCTCGTACAGGGCGGCCTATGGCTACACCTTC
-,-,TRBJ1-5,TRBV29-1,CSVGGLNNQPQHF,TGCAGCGTTGGTGGGCTAAACAATCAGCCCCAGCATTTT
-,TRBD2,TRBJ2-7,TRBV9,CASSVGASGTVEQYF,TGTGCCAGCAGCGTTGGGGCTAGCGGGACTGTGGAGCAGTACTTC
-,-,TRBJ1-1,TRBV19,CASSIAGEVNTEAFF,TGTGCCAGTAGTATAGCCGGGGAGGTGAACACTGAAGCTTTCTTT
-,TRBD2,TRBJ2-1,TRBV5-1,CASSFSGRGNNEQFF,TGCGCCAGCAGCTTTAGCGGGAGAGGTAACAATGAGCAGTTCTTC
-,TRBD1,TRBJ2-3,TRBV19,CASSFLGTVGDTQYF,TGTGCCAGTAGTTTCCTCGGGACAGTAGGAGATACGCAGTATTTT
once,-,TRBJ2-6,TRBV27,CASSPTPRFSGANVLTF,TGTGCCAGCAGTCCCACCCCCAGGTTCTCTGGGGCCAACGTCCTGACTTTC
-,-,TRBJ1-2,TRBV12-1,CASSFIGGYTF,TGTGCCAGCAGCTTCATCGGTGGCTACACCTTC
once,-,TRBJ1-6,TRBV18,CASSGPSGGVPPASPLHF,TGTGCCAGCTCAGGACCCTCGGGGGGAGTGCCGCCGGCTTCACCCCTCCACTTT
-,TRBD1,TRBJ1-1,TRBV3-1/TRBV3-2,CASSLGQVSAEAFF,TGTGCCAGCAGCCTGGGACAGGTGAGCGCTGAAGCTTTCTTT
-,TRBD1,TRBJ2-1,TRBV24-1,CATSDKTGTSNEQFF,TGTGCCACCAGTGACAAGACAGGGACATCCAATGAGCAGTTCTTC
-,-,TRBJ2-7,TRBV5-1,CASSLSDEQYF,TGCGCCAGCAGCTTAAGCGACGAGCAGTACTTC
-,-,TRBJ1-2,TRBV19,CASRLDSSYGYTF,TGTGCCAGTAGGCTAGACAGTTCCTATGGCTACACCTTC
-,TRBD2,TRBJ2-3,TRBV5-4,CASSFRTSASTDTQYF,TGTGCCAGCAGCTTTCGGACTAGCGCAAGCACAGATACGCAGTATTTT
-,TRBD1,TRBJ1-1,TRBV7-9,CASSSGTGNTEAFF,TGTGCCAGCAGCTCCGGGACAGGGAACACTGAAGCTTTCTTT
-,-,TRBJ1-6,TRBV28,CASRSTRKFNSPLHF,TGTGCCAGCAGATCCACTCGAAAGTTTAATTCACCCCTCCACTTT
-,-,TRBJ1-4,TRBV11-2,CASSPSGPGEKLFF,TGTGCCAGCAGCCCCAGCGGGCCTGGTGAAAAACTGTTTTTT
few,TRBD1,TRBJ1-2,TRBV5-1,CASSLGDRDYGYTF,TGCGCCAGCAGCTTGGGGGACAGGGACTATGGCTACACCTTC
-,-,TRBJ1-5,TRBV7-8,CASSLSRGDSQPQHF,TGTGCCAGCAGCTTAAGTCGGGGGGACTCCCAGCCCCAGCATTTT
-,TRBD1,TRBJ2-1,TRBV9,CASSLRDSYNEQFF,TGTGCCAGCAGCCTAAGGGACAGCTACAATGAGCAGTTCTTC
-,TRBD2,TRBJ2-7,TRBV20-1,CSASRLAGTFSYEQYF,TGCAGTGCTAGTCGGCTAGCGGGAACCTTTTCCTACGAGCAGTACTTC
once,TRBD2,TRBJ2-3,TRBV13,CASSAGLAGTDTQYF,TGTGCCAGCAGCGCGGGACTAGCGGGGACAGATACGCAGTATTTT
-,TRBD1,TRBJ2-5,TRBV11-2,CASSFIGRTGAETQYF,TGTGCCAGCAGCTTCATAGGGCGGACAGGGGCAGAGACCCAGTACTTC
-,TRBD1,TRBJ1-2,TRBV27,CASSPTGDLYVGYTF,TGTGCCAGCAGTCCAACAGGGGACCTCTATGTTGGCTACACCTTC
-,-,TRBJ1-2,TRBV24-1,CATNPGRGTNYGYTF,TGTGCCACCAACCCCGGGAGAGGGACCAACTATGGCTACACCTTC
-,-,TRBJ2-5,TRBV5-5,CASSFYSQETQYF,TGTGCCAGCAGCTTTTATTCACAGGAGACCCAGTACTTC
few,TRBD2,TRBJ2-1,TRBV15,CATRLAGGVNEQFF,TGTGCCACCAGACTAGCGGGAGGGGTCAATGAGCAGTTCTTC
-,-,TRBJ2-6,TRBV15,CATSRERSSGANVLTF,TGTGCCACCAGCAGAGAACGGAGCTCTGGGGCCAACGTCCTGACTTTC
-,TRBD1,TRBJ2-1,TRBV18,CASSPEDRGGNEQFF,TGTGCCAGCTCACCCGAGGACAGGGGAGGTAATGAGCAGTTCTTC
-,-,TRBJ2-7,TRBV11-2,CASSLDRLVPSYEQYF,TGTGCCAGCAGCTTAGATCGACTAGTTCCCTCCTACGAGCAGTACTTC
-,TRBD1,TRBJ2-1,TRBV11-2,CASSSLGQGYNEQFF,TGTGCCAGCAGCTCATTGGGACAGGGGTACAATGAGCAGTTCTTC
-,-,TRBJ2-7,TRBV2,CASSEVPGRNEQYF,TGTGCCAGCAGTGAAGTCCCAGGGCGGAACGAGCAGTACTTC
-,-,TRBJ1-5,TRBV28,CASRPFSPLNQPQHF,TGTGCCAGCAGACCCTTCTCGCCACTAAATCAGCCCCAGCATTTT
few,-,TRBJ2-5,TRBV5-1,CASSSTVEETQYF,TGCGCCAGCAGCTCGACAGTGGAAGAGACCCAGTACTTC
few,-,TRBJ2-1,TRBV5-5,CASSFTGGLGDNEQFF,TGTGCCAGCAGCTTCACGGGGGGCCTAGGGGACAATGAGCAGTTCTTC
-,-,TRBJ1-1,TRBV7-9,CASSLRSPAGAEAEAFF,TGTGCCAGCAGCTTAAGATCCCCTGCAGGGGCGGAAGCTGAAGCTTTCTTT
-,-,TRBJ1-2,TRBV2,CASSEFSSYGYTF,TGTGCCAGCAGTGAATTTTCCAGCTATGGCTACACCTTC
-,-,TRBJ2-3,TRBV5-1,CASSPGGTADTQYF,TGCGCCAGCAGCCCGGGGGGGACAGCAGATACGCAGTATTTT
once,-,TRBJ1-2,TRBV27,CASSFGGAGYGYTF,TGTGCCAGCAGTTTTGGAGGGGCTGGGTATGGCTACACCTTC
-,-,TRBJ1-2,TRBV19,CASRVGPNYGYTF,TGTGCCAGTAGGGTGGGGCCTAACTATGGCTACACCTTC
-,TRBD1,TRBJ1-4,TRBV18,CASSLRQGASLEKLFF,TGTGCCAGCTCGCTAAGACAGGGGGCGTCTCTTGAAAAACTGTTTTTT
few,TRBD2,TRBJ2-1,TRBV7-2,CASTPLAGSYNEQFF,TGTGCCAGCACCCCACTAGCGGGAAGTTACAATGAGCAGTTCTTC
-,-,TRBJ1-4,TRBV7-5,CVRSLGGRRNEKLFF,TGTGTCAGAAGCTTAGGTGGCAGGAGGAATGAAAAACTGTTTTTT
few,-,TRBJ1-1,TRBV5-6,CASSLSGTEAFF,TGTGCCAGCAGCTTATCCGGGACTGAAGCTTTCTTT
-,-,TRBJ1-6,TRBV19,CASSVLPIQGSNSPLHF,TGTGCCAGTAGTGTCCTCCCCATCCAGGGGTCTAATTCACCCCTCCACTTT
-,-,TRBJ2-7,TRBV27,CASSLSLLYEQYF,TGTGCCAGCAGTCTCTCCCTCTTGTACGAGCAGTACTTC
once,TRBD1,TRBJ1-4,TRBV19,CASSTGTATTNEKLFF,TGTGCCAGTAGCACCGGGACAGCCACAACTAATGAAAAACTGTTTTTT
-,TRBD1,TRBJ1-2,TRBV7-3,CASSSGQGIGGYTF,TGTGCCAGCAGCTCGGGACAGGGGATCGGTGGCTACACCTTC
-,-,TRBJ2-5,TRBV18,CASSPGSKQETQYF,TGTGCCAGCTCACCAGGCTCGAAACAAGAGACCCAGTACTTC
-,-,TRBJ2-3,TRBV3-1/TRBV3-2,CASSQSSTDTQYF,TGTGCCAGCAGCCAGAGTAGCACAGATACGCAGTATTTT
once,-,TRBJ1-2,TRBV14,CASSQVWGRSDGYTF,TGTGCCAGCAGCCAAGTTTGGGGGAGGTCGGATGGCTACACCTTC
-,-,TRBJ2-7,TRBV27,CASRQEASPYEQYF,TGTGCCAGCAGGCAGGAGGCCTCCCCGTACGAGCAGTACTTC
-,TRBD2,TRBJ2-5,TRBV11-2,CASSFSPLRGGYQETQYF,TGTGCCAGCAGCTTTTCCCCACTACGCGGGGGGTACCAAGAGACCCAGTACTTC
-,TRBD1,TRBJ1-1,TRBV28,CASSWTGMNTEAFF,TGTGCCAGCAGTTGGACAGGAATGAACACTGAAGCTTTCTTT
once,-,TRBJ1-1,TRBV2,CASSELGGFAAEAFF,TGTGCCAGCAGTGAACTGGGGGGGTTCGCGGCTGAAGCTTTCTTT
-,-,TRBJ2-1,TRBV3-1/TRBV3-2,CASSPLAGLEQFF,TGTGCCAGCAGCCCTCTAGCCGGACTTGAGCAGTTCTTC
-,-,TRBJ2-1,TRBV11-3,CASSPRGKARDEQFF,TGTGCCAGCAGCCCCCGTGGAAAGGCCCGGGATGAGCAGTTCTTC
-,TRBD1,TRBJ1-4,TRBV6-2/TRBV6-3,CASSWTGRGLNEKLFF,TGTGCCAGCAGTTGGACAGGAAGAGGCCTTAATGAAAAACTGTTTTTT